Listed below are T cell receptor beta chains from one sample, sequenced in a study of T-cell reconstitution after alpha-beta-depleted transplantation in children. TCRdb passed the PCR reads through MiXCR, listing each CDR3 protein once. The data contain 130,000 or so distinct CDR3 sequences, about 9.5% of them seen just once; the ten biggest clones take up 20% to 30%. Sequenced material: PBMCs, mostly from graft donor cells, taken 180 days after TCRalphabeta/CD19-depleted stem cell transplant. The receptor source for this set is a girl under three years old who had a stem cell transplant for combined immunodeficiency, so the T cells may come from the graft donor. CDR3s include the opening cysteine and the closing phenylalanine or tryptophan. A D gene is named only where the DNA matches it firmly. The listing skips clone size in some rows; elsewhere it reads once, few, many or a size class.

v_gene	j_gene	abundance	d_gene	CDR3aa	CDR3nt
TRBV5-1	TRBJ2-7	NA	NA	CASSPIYQLYSYEQYF	TGCGCCAGCAGCCCCATTTACCAGCTCTACTCCTACGAGCAGTACTTC
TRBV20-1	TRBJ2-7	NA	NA	CSAAGQSTYEQYF	TGCAGTGCCGCGGGACAGTCCACCTACGAGCAGTACTTC
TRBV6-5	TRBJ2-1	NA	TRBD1	CASSTDRENPYNEQFF	TGTGCCAGCAGTACCGACAGGGAGAACCCCTACAATGAGCAGTTCTTC
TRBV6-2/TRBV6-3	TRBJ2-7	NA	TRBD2	CASSYPWTSGYEQYF	TGTGCCAGCAGTTACCCCTGGACTAGCGGGTACGAGCAGTACTTC
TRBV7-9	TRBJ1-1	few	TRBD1	CASSLGVGTGHTEAFF	TGTGCCAGCAGTTTGGGAGTCGGGACAGGACACACTGAAGCTTTCTTT
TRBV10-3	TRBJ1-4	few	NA	CAISKDSPEKLFF	TGTGCCATCAGCAAGGACAGCCCCGAAAAACTGTTTTTT
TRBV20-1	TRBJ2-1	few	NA	CSALRSNEQFF	TGCAGTGCCCTGCGATCCAATGAGCAGTTCTTC
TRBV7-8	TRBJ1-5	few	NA	CASSTPPRNQPQHF	TGTGCCAGCAGCACGCCCCCTCGAAATCAGCCCCAGCATTTT
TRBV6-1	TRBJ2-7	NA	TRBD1	CASRSGQGLTYEQYF	TGTGCCAGCAGGTCGGGACAGGGCTTAACCTACGAGCAGTACTTC
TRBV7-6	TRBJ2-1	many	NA	CASSLRPLALNEQFF	TGTGCCAGCAGCTTGAGGCCCCTGGCCCTCAATGAGCAGTTCTTC
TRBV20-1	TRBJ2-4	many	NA	CSARDLEGTKNIQYF	TGCAGTGCTAGAGATTTGGAGGGAACCAAAAACATTCAGTACTTC
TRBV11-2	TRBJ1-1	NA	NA	CASSYRGLGNTEAFF	TGTGCCAGCAGCTACCGGGGGCTAGGGAACACTGAAGCTTTCTTT
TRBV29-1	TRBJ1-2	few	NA	CSGTVGYGYTF	TGCAGCGGGACCGTTGGCTATGGCTACACCTTC
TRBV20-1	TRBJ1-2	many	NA	CSASPGPGVRSGTF	TGCAGTGCTAGCCCCGGTCCAGGGGTAAGGTCGGGGACCTTC
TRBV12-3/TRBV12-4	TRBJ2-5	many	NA	CASSYSGDGTQYF	TGTGCCAGCAGCTACTCAGGGGACGGGACCCAGTACTTC
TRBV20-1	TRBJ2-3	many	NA	CSSSGHGHTDTQYF	TGCAGTTCCTCCGGGCATGGCCACACAGATACGCAGTATTTT
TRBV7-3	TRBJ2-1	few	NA	CASSWGGGLGNEQFF	TGTGCCAGCAGCTGGGGAGGCGGGTTGGGGAATGAGCAGTTCTTC
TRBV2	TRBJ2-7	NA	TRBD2	CASWGGGVHEQYF	TGTGCCAGCTGGGGCGGGGGGGTACACGAGCAGTACTTC
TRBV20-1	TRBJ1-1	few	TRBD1	CSARGQPGAEAFF	TGCAGTGCTAGGGGACAGCCTGGCGCTGAAGCTTTCTTT
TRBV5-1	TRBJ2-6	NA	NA	CASSFDAGPSGGANVLTF	TGCGCCAGCAGCTTTGATGCGGGGCCAAGTGGGGGGGCCAACGTCCTGACTTTC
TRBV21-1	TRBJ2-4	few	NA	CASSKERGGLLRGQYF	TGTGCCAGCAGCAAAGAGCGCGGAGGACTTTTAAGGGGTCAGTACTTC
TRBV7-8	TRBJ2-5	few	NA	CASSLGRGPQGTQYF	TGTGCCAGCAGCTTAGGCCGGGGACCTCAAGGGACCCAGTACTTC
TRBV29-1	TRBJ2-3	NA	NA	CSARQLKDTQYF	TGCAGCGCCCGACAGCTCAAAGATACGCAGTATTTT
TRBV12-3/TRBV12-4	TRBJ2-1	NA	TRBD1	CASSAGTGVENEQFF	TGTGCCAGCAGTGCCGGGACAGGGGTGGAGAATGAGCAGTTCTTC
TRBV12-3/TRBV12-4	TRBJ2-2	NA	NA	CASNPTGITGELFF	TGTGCCAGCAATCCTACAGGGATCACCGGGGAGCTGTTTTTT
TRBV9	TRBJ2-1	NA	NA	CASSAGGRDEQFF	TGTGCCAGCAGCGCTGGGGGGCGGGATGAGCAGTTCTTC
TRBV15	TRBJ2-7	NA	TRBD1	CATSEGAGGTYEQYF	TGTGCCACCAGCGAGGGCGCAGGGGGTACCTACGAGCAGTACTTC
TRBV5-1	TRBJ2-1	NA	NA	CASSQWRSYNEQFF	TGCGCCAGCAGTCAATGGCGCTCCTACAATGAGCAGTTCTTC
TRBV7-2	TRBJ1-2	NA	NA	CASSFLTSGGYGYTF	TGTGCCAGCAGTTTTTTAACCTCCGGGGGCTATGGCTACACCTTC
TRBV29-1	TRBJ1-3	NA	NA	CSVAAGAGNTIYF	TGCAGCGTTGCAGCTGGGGCTGGAAACACCATATATTTT
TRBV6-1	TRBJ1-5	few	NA	CASSENTVPNQPQHF	TGTGCCAGCTCGGAGAACACAGTCCCAAATCAGCCCCAGCATTTT
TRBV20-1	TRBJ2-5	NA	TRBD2	CSARPLSAGGTGTQYF	TGCAGTGCTAGACCTCTTTCAGCGGGGGGGACGGGGACCCAGTACTTC
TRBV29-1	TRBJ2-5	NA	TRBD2	CSVGTSGKETQYF	TGCAGCGTCGGGACTAGCGGGAAGGAGACCCAGTACTTC
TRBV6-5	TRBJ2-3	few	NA	CASSYGLAALTDTQYF	TGTGCCAGCAGTTACGGTTTAGCGGCTCTCACAGATACGCAGTATTTT
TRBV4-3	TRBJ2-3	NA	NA	CASSQDPGARRDTQYF	TGCGCCAGCAGCCAAGATCCGGGGGCCCGACGAGATACGCAGTATTTT